These 25 T cell receptor beta chains originate from one sample sequenced in a study of breast tumors, draining lymph nodes, adjacent tissues. Axillary draining lymph nodes of breast cancer patients supplied the node samples. MiXCR was run by TCRdb on the multiplex PCR reads, yielding one entry per CDR3 protein. The sample lists 65,000 to 80,000 distinct CDR3 sequences; 15% to 20% were seen once. Sequenced: axillary lymph node tissue. These receptor sequences come from a female donor with breast cancer. Some clones in this sample may be carry-over from other donors' samples.

This clonotype has a count of ten or more. The rearrangement links TRBV7-8 to TRBJ1-4; 7 bases agree with TRBD1. The V segment lost 7 bases and the J segment 8 bases; nucleotides outside the gene matches: 7. The germline V gene has CDR1 SGHVS and CDR2 FQNEAQ. This CDR3 has 13 amino acids. The CDR3 DNA sequence: TGTGCCAGCAACAGGGGAGCAAACGAAAAACTGTTTTTT. Translation gives CASNRGANEKLFF.

This clonotype was picked up many times. The rearrangement links TRBV7-2 to TRBJ2-3; 10 nucleotides align to TRBD2. The CDR3 spans 16 residues. CDR1 and CDR2 (germline): SGHTA, FQGNSA. V lost 3 bases and J lost 4; bases outside the gene matches: 7. The CDR3 loop is CASSFSGTSASDTQYF. In DNA, the CDR3 is TGTGCCAGCAGCTTTTCCGGGACTAGCGCTTCAGATACGCAGTATTTT.

This clonotype was seen repeatedly, ten times or more. This chain connects TRBV20-1 to TRBJ2-5; tentatively, D is TRBD1 or TRBD2 (5 bases each). There are 17 residues in the CDR3. Looked up from germline, CDR1 is DFQATT and CDR2 is SNEGSKA (reference sequence). Deletions cut 5 bases from V and 1 base from J, with 23 bases between. DNA for the CDR3: TGCAGTGCTGATGGTATAGTAAGTGGGGACCGCCAAGAGACCCAGTACTTC. Translated, it gives CSADGIVSGDRQETQYF.

This clonotype was counted at least ten times. The chain links TRBV12-3 or TRBV12-4 to TRBJ1-3; 9 bases map to TRBD1. With V trimmed by 5 bases and J by 0 bases, 8 bases remained unmatched. This CDR3 comprises 17 residues. The DNA of the CDR3 is TGTGCCAGCAGTCTCTGGACAGGGGCGATCTCTGGAAACACCATATATTTT. It encodes CASSLWTGAISGNTIYF.

This clonotype occurred a few times. The chain combines TRBV6-5 with TRBJ1-2; 7 bases align to TRBD1. Trimming cost V 7 bases and J 8 bases; bases outside gene matches: 7. Germline V gene lookup returns CDR1 MNHEY and CDR2 SVGAGI. The CDR3 has 12 amino acids. The CDR3, as DNA: TGTGCCAGCACTACGACAGGGTCCGGCTACACCTTC. Translated, it gives CASTTTGSGYTF.

There are many counts of this clonotype. The rearrangement joins TRBV20-1 to TRBJ2-7; TRBD1 agrees at 10 bases. The V gene's germline CDR1 is DFQATT and CDR2 SNEGSKA (reference sequence). The ends lost 7 bases at V and 5 bases at J; junction bases unmatched: 5. This CDR3 has 12 residues. CDR3 DNA: TGCAGTGTTGACAGGGGGCTAAACGAGCAGTACTTC. Translating gives CSVDRGLNEQYF.

This clonotype was counted at least ten times. The rearrangement joins TRBV6-5 to TRBJ2-2; 10 bases are a match to TRBD1. V trimming: 0 bases; J trimming: 3 bases; junction bases outside the gene matches: 4. Germline-derived CDR1 and CDR2 are MNHEY and SVGAGI. This CDR3 comprises 17 residues. The CDR3 loop is CASSYSPGQGYTGELFF. The CDR3 DNA sequence: TGTGCCAGCAGTTACTCACCGGGACAGGGGTACACCGGGGAGCTGTTTTTT.

In its sample, this clonotype was seen many times. The chain links TRBV6-5 to TRBJ2-7; 10 bases fit TRBD2. From germline, CDR1 is MNHEY and CDR2 SVGAGI. V lost 5 bases, J lost 3 bases, and 7 bases stayed unmatched. CDR3 length: 15 residues. The CDR3 sequence is CASSGTLAGYYEQYF. For the CDR3, the DNA is TGTGCCAGCAGTGGGACACTAGCGGGGTACTACGAGCAGTACTTC.

The sample holds many counts of this clonotype. The chain uses TRBV4-2 and TRBJ2-3; D gene uncertain. Germline CDR1 is LGHNA and CDR2 is YNFKEQ. The germline V and J ends were trimmed by 1 base and 7 bases, with 3 bases remaining between them. This CDR3 comprises 11 residues. CDR3 coding DNA: TGTGCCAGCAGCCAAGGAAATACGCAGTATTTT. Its translation is CASSQGNTQYF.

This clonotype was recorded at least ten times. V is TRBV5-6 and J is TRBJ2-5, with D hard to call. The CDR3 has 15 residues. From germline, CDR1 is SGHDT and CDR2 YYEEEE. With 0 bases removed from V and 1 base from J, the gap between germline ends came to 10 bases. The CDR3 DNA is TGTGCCAGCAGCTTGGCCGGGCGGACCCAAGAGACCCAGTACTTC. Amino acid sequence: CASSLAGRTQETQYF.

This clonotype was observed many times. The gene calls are TRBV7-3 and TRBJ2-1; the match to TRBD2 covers 13 bases. This CDR3 comprises 18 residues. Trimming cost V 5 bases and J 6 bases; bases outside gene matches: 13. Germline V CDR1 and CDR2: SGHTA, FQGTGA. The CDR3 protein is CASSATPTSGRSSNEQFF. Here the CDR3 DNA reads TGTGCCAGCAGCGCCACACCGACTAGCGGGAGGTCTTCCAATGAGCAGTTCTTC.

This clonotype was detected ten times or more. The CDR3, as DNA: TGTGCCACCAGTGAAAGGGGCTCTGGAAACACCATATATTTT. It translates to CATSERGSGNTIYF. The chain couples TRBV24-1 to TRBJ1-3, with D perhaps TRBD1 (5 bases). The ends were cut back, 4 bases at V and 0 bases at J, with 6 bases in the middle. CDR3 length: 14 amino acids. The V gene's germline CDR1 is KGHDR and CDR2 SFDVKD.

For this clonotype: This may be a read error, as it is one base from a much larger clone. The conserved closing phenylalanine or tryptophan is absent in this CDR3, likely reflecting a read error. The chain links TRBV6-5 to TRBJ2-3; 9 nucleotides align to TRBD2. From germline, CDR1 is MNHEY and CDR2 SVGAGI. J lost 2 bases, V lost 5 bases, and 5 bases had no gene match. The CDR3 is made up of 15 amino acids. The CDR3, as DNA: TGTGCCAGCAGTAAACTAGCGGGCCTCACAGATACGCAGTATTTA. Amino acid sequence: CASSKLAGLTDTQYL.

Regarding this clonotype: This may be a read error, as it is one base from a much larger clone. The chain uses TRBV5-5 and TRBJ2-5; no reliable D call. CDR3 length equals 14 residues. Germline lookup yields CDR1 SGHKS and CDR2 YYEKEE (reference sequence). The CDR3, as DNA: TGTGCCAGCAGCTGGGCACCCTACCAAGAGGCCCAGTACTTC. Its protein is CASSWAPYQEAQYF.

In its sample, this clonotype was seen many times. The chain links TRBV10-1 to TRBJ2-7; D is possibly TRBD1 or TRBD2 (5 bases each). Germline V gives CDR1 WNHNN, CDR2 SYGVQD (reference sequence). With 0 bases removed from V and 5 bases from J, the gap between germline ends came to 8 bases. This CDR3 region has 13 residues. The CDR3, as DNA: TGCGCCAGCAGTGAGTCTCTGGGGGACGAGCAGTACTTC. It yields the protein CASSESLGDEQYF.

This chain uses TRBV12-3 or TRBV12-4 with TRBJ1-1; a weak D match, TRBD1 (5 bases). The length of the CDR3 is 15 residues. The V end lost 3 bases, the J end lost 2 bases, and 13 bases lay between the germline ends. The CDR3 bases are TGTGCCAGCAGTTTCCCTCGGGGACTCAACACTGAAGCTTTCTTT. Protein product: CASSFPRGLNTEAFF.

The V call is TRBV18, the J call TRBJ2-2; D may correspond to TRBD1 or TRBD2 (6 bases each). Between the trimmed V and J ends, which lost 2 bases and 4 bases, there was a span of 8 bases. This CDR3 comprises 14 residues. Germline V CDR1 and CDR2: KGHSH, LQKENI. CDR3 in amino acids: CASSPKGGTGELFF. The CDR3 nucleotides read TGTGCCAGCTCACCAAAGGGGGGCACCGGGGAGCTGTTTTTT.

This clonotype has a count of ten or more. This chain connects TRBV15 to TRBJ1-2; D gene unclear. The CDR3 spans 12 residues. Trimming left V 1 base short and J 4 bases short, with 4 bases between. Germline loops: CDR1 LNHNV, CDR2 YYDKDF (reference sequence). Here the CDR3 reads CATSRATYGYTF. The CDR3 region has the DNA TGTGCCACCAGCAGAGCTACCTATGGCTACACCTTC.

This clonotype appeared a single time. A single base separates this from a much larger clone, so it may be a read error. It is likely a read error, because the conserved phenylalanine at the end of the CDR3 is missing. This chain joins TRBV6-2 or TRBV6-3 and TRBJ2-1; 12 bases fit TRBD2. The CDR3 is 15 amino acids. The ends lost 2 bases at V and 7 bases at J; junction bases unmatched: 3. Germline V gene lookup returns CDR1 MNHEY and CDR2 SVGEGT. The CDR3 DNA reads TGTGCCAGCAGTTACGAGACTAGCGGGAGTAATGAGCAGTTCCTC. This translates into CASSYETSGSNEQFL.

This clonotype was counted at least ten times. The CDR3: CASSFSTTNEKLFF. The CDR3 DNA reads TGTGCCAGCAGCTTCTCAACAACTAATGAAAAACTGTTTTTT. The chain recombines TRBV7-8 with TRBJ1-4; D gene unclear. Germline CDR1 reads SGHVS; CDR2 reads FQNEAQ. CDR3 length: 14 amino acids. V was cut by 3 bases and J by 0 bases, with 5 bases left in between.

The sample holds a few counts of this clonotype. With a much larger clone just one base away, this may be a read error. This chain joins TRBV13 and TRBJ1-2; 7 bases agree with TRBD1. Germline assignment: CDR1 PRHDT and CDR2 FYEKMQ (reference sequence). V dropped 0 bases and J dropped 3; count of bases not matched to a gene: 1. This CDR3 is built from 14 residues. CDR3 in amino acids: CASSLGRGDYGYTF. CDR3 in DNA: TGTGCCAGCAGCTTAGGCAGGGGGGACTATGGCTACACCTTC.

The genes are TRBV6-2 or TRBV6-3 and TRBJ2-3; D unclear. With 2 bases removed from V and 2 bases from J, the gap between germline ends came to 14 bases. CDR1 is MNHEY and CDR2 is SVGEGT in the germline V gene. This CDR3 region has 16 residues. The CDR3 sequence: CASSYSSFPSTDTQYF. As DNA, the CDR3 is TGTGCCAGCAGTTACAGCTCGTTTCCTTCCACAGATACGCAGTATTTT.

This clonotype came up many times. The CDR3, as DNA: TGTGCCAGCAGCAAAGGGAGCTCTGGAAACACCATATATTTT. It specifies CASSKGSSGNTIYF. The chain carries TRBV9 and TRBJ1-3, with D unresolved. This CDR3 contains 14 residues. Trimming took 4 bases from V and 0 from J, leaving 8 bases between them. Germline lookup yields CDR1 SGDLS and CDR2 YYNGEE.

This clonotype appeared many times. The V gene is TRBV7-9, the J gene TRBJ1-5; 9 bases are shared with TRBD1. This CDR3 contains 14 residues. Trimming took 5 bases from V and 6 from J; bases not matched to a gene: 5. Germline CDR1 SEHNR, CDR2 FQNEAQ (reference sequence). CDR3 coding DNA: TGTGCCAGCAGCCGGACAGGGGCCGGTCAGCCCCAGCATTTT. Translating gives CASSRTGAGQPQHF.

This clonotype was picked up many times. V and J are TRBV4-1 and TRBJ2-1; 8 bases fit TRBD1. CDR1 and CDR2 from the germline V gene are MGHRA and YSYEKL. V was pared by 0 bases and J by 9 bases, with 13 bases of the junction left unmatched. The CDR3 spans 17 residues. CDR3 nucleotide sequence: TGCGCCAGCAGCCAAGAGGCTCGGCAGGGGGCGAGTGGTGAGCAGTTCTTC. Amino acids: CASSQEARQGASGEQFF.